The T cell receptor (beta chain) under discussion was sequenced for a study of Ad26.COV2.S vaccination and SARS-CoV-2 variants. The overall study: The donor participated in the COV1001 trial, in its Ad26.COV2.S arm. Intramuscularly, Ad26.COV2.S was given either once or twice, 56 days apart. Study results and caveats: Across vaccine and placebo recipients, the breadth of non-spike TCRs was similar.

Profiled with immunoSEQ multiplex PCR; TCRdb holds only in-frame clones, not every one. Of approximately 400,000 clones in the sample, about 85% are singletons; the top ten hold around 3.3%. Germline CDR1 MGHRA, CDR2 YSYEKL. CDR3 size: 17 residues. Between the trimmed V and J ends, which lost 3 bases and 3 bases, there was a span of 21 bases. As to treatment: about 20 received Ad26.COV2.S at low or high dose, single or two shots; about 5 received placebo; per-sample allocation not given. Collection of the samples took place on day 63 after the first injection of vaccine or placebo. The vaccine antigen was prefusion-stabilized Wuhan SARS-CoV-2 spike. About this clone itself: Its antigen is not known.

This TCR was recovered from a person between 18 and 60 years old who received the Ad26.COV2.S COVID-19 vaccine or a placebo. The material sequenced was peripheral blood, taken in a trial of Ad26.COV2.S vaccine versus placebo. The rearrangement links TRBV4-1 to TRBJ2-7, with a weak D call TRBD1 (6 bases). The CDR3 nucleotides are TGCGCCAGCAGCCAGAGGGCCCGGGACACAGGATTCTACGAGCAGTACTTC. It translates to CASSQRARDTGFYEQYF.